Below are 10 T cell receptor beta chains sequenced from a single sample in a study of T cell responses to AZD1222 COVID-19 vaccine. Produced via immunoSEQ multiplex PCR; TCRdb's table is partial and in-frame only. The table has more than 110,000 clones, about 91% seen once. Sample: peripheral blood, taken on day 0 of AZD1222 vaccination. The receptors stem from an adult in good health.

Only one count was recorded for this clone. This chain links TRBV2 with TRBJ2-1, with a weak D call TRBD2 (5 bases). With 10 bases removed from V and 0 bases from J, the gap between germline ends came to 10 bases. The CDR3 is 13 residues long. Germline loops: CDR1 SNHLY, CDR2 FYNNEI. CDR3 in amino acids: CAIRTLSYNEQFF. Here the CDR3 DNA reads TGTGCCATCAGGACTCTCTCCTACAATGAGCAGTTCTTC. The complete variable domain, with remaining parts taken from reference TRBV2 and TRBJ2-1, reads EPEVTQTPSHQVTQMGQEVILRCVPISNHLYFYWYRQILGQKVEFLVSFYNNEISEKSEIFDDQFSVERPDGSNFTLKIRSTKLEDSAMYFCAIRTLSYNEQFFGPGTRLTVL.

The V call is TRBV7-8, the J call TRBJ2-3; weak D call: TRBD1 (6 bases). The germline V gene encodes CDR1 SGHVS and CDR2 FQNEAQ. V lost 1 base and J 4 bases, leaving 12 bases between the germline ends. The CDR3 totals 15 residues. CDR3 DNA: TGTGCCAGCAGCTTAGAACCTCAGGGGTCAGATACGCAGTATTTT. Its protein is CASSLEPQGSDTQYF. Drawing the rest from reference TRBV7-8 and TRBJ2-3, the complete variable domain is GAGVSQSPRYKVAKRGQDVALRCDPISGHVSLFWYQQALGQGPEFLTYFQNEAQLDKSGLPSDRFFAERPEGSVSTLKIQRTQQEDSAVYLCASSLEPQGSDTQYFGPGTRLTVL.

The table lists this clone with a few counts. The gene calls are TRBV28 and TRBJ2-7; TRBD2 aligns across 10 bases. The CDR3 spans 21 residues. CDR1 and CDR2 from the germline V gene are MDHEN and SYDVKM. Trimming at V came to 4 bases and at J to 2 bases, leaving 23 bases not matched to a gene. The CDR3 DNA follows: TGTGCCAGCAGTTACCAGCTCACACGATACCCAGGACTAGCGGATGCCTACGAGCAGTACTTC. Translated, it gives CASSYQLTRYPGLADAYEQYF.

As DNA, the CDR3 is TGTGCCAGCAGTTTGCGAGGCTTTAGGGATGAGCAGTTCTTC. This codes for CASSLRGFRDEQFF. The chain has TRBV27 and TRBJ2-1; D uncertain. The CDR3 spans 14 residues. V was shortened by 3 bases and J by 8 bases, with 14 bases between the two germline ends. Germline loops: CDR1 MNHEY, CDR2 SMNVEV (reference sequence).

This chain links TRBV7-2 with TRBJ1-2; weak D call: TRBD1 (5 bases). Germline V CDR1 and CDR2: SGHTA, FQGNSA. The CDR3 is 14 residues long. V was clipped by 4 bases and J by 4 bases, with 13 bases between them. In nucleotides, the CDR3 is TGTGCCAGCAGCTCGACGACGGGACCCTATGGCTACACCTTC. Protein: CASSSTTGPYGYTF.

This chain joins TRBV27 and TRBJ2-7; D is perhaps TRBD1 or TRBD2 (7 bases each). This CDR3 has 15 amino acids. Per the germline V gene, CDR1 is MNHEY and CDR2 is SMNVEV (reference sequence). V was shortened by 6 bases and J by 0 bases, with 15 bases between the two germline ends. CDR3 DNA: TGTGCCAGCAGCAGCGGGACAGCCAGCTCCTACGAGCAGTACTTC. This gives the protein CASSSGTASSYEQYF.

CDR3 sequence (DNA): TGTGCCAGCGGAAACGGGGGCTACGAGCAGTACTTC. Protein product: CASGNGGYEQYF. The chain employs TRBV6-5 and TRBJ2-7, with D perhaps TRBD2 (6 bases). Germline V gene lookup returns CDR1 MNHEY and CDR2 SVGAGI. Trimming pared 8 bases from V and 3 bases from J, leaving 11 bases between. The CDR3 contains 12 residues.

The chain carries TRBV28 and TRBJ2-1; D not resolved. The CDR3 covers 12 residues. Germline CDR1 and CDR2: MDHEN and SYDVKM. Deletions cut 5 bases from V and 2 bases from J, with 4 bases between. The CDR3 loop is CASSNTYNEQFF. In DNA, the CDR3 is TGTGCCAGCAGTAACACCTACAATGAGCAGTTCTTC.

This chain uses TRBV6-5 with TRBJ2-5; D uncertain. The CDR3 sequence is 14 residues long. Germline CDR1 and CDR2: MNHEY and SVGAGI. Trimming took off 6 bases at V and 4 bases at J, with 15 bases between the two ends. CDR3 sequence: CASSTQMDGETQYF. CDR3 DNA: TGTGCCAGCAGCACCCAAATGGACGGAGAGACCCAGTACTTC.

The chain links TRBV28 to TRBJ1-3; D is ambiguous. The ends were cut back, 4 bases at V and 3 bases at J, with 10 bases in the middle. This CDR3 contains 14 residues. Germline CDR1 and CDR2: MDHEN and SYDVKM. The CDR3 coding sequence is TGTGCCAGCAGTTACCCAGGATTTGGAAACACCATATATTTT. Translation: CASSYPGFGNTIYF.